Below, 10 T cell receptor beta chains from the same sample are listed, as sequenced in a study of molecular identifiers for immune sequencing clone quantification. A single record per CDR3 protein comes from TCRdb applying MiXCR to the PCR reads. There are 40,000 to 45,000 distinct CDR3 sequences in the sample; roughly 21% occur only once, and roughly 1% lies in the top ten. Sequenced: naive CD8+ T cells from blood, with Jurkat cell RNA spiked in. Documented subset: FACS-sorted CD8+CD4-CCR7+CD45RA+ naive T cells. Receptors were obtained from a human donor in good health. Some libraries in this study had Jurkat cell RNA spiked in.

A word on this clonotype: Just one base apart from a much larger clone, this may be a read error. V and J are TRBV2 and TRBJ1-1, with a possible D match to TRBD1 (5 bases). Per the germline V gene, CDR1 is SNHLY and CDR2 is FYNNEI. The CDR3 loop spans 14 amino acids. The DNA for the CDR3 is TGTGCCAGCAGGGCAGGGAAGATGAACACTAAAGCTTTCTTT. This sequence encodes CASRAGKMNTKAFF.

This clonotype was observed a handful of times. This chain links TRBV7-4 with TRBJ1-1, with 9 bases that match TRBD1. Trimming took 6 bases from V and 14 from J; bases not matched to a gene: 16. CDR1 and CDR2 (germline): SGHVT, SQSDAQ. The CDR3 length is 14 residues. CDR3 region: CASRWTGENTEVFF. Written as DNA, the CDR3 is TGTGCCAGCAGATGGACAGGGGAGAACACAGAAGTCTTCTTT.

This clonotype was recorded at least ten times. This CDR3 is CSARRGQGAGEQYF. For the CDR3, the DNA is TGCAGCGCGCGCAGGGGACAGGGGGCCGGGGAGCAGTACTTC. The chain couples TRBV29-1 to TRBJ2-7; 12 bases map to TRBD1. Germline values: CDR1 SQVTM, CDR2 ANQGSEA. The length of the CDR3 is 14 residues. With V trimmed by 7 bases and J by 7 bases, 11 bases remained unmatched.

In its sample, this clonotype was seen many times. Here the CDR3 reads CASKGGLYGYTF. CDR3 DNA: TGTGCCAGTAAAGGGGGACTCTATGGCTACACCTTC. The chain couples TRBV27 to TRBJ1-2; the D gene is possibly TRBD1 (6 bases). The V gene lost 9 bases and the J gene lost 4 bases, with 12 bases spanning the gap. CDR1 MNHEY and CDR2 SMNVEV come from the germline V gene (reference sequence). The CDR3 is made up of 12 amino acids.

This clonotype was counted many times. The rearrangement links TRBV28 to TRBJ2-3; D might be TRBD1 (5 bases). CDR1 is MDHEN and CDR2 is SYDVKM in the germline V gene. The CDR3 is made up of 15 amino acids. Trimming took 5 bases from V and 1 from J, leaving 13 bases between them. CDR3 in amino acids: CASSIDRFGTDTQYF. The CDR3 DNA reads as TGTGCCAGCAGTATCGACAGATTTGGCACAGATACGCAGTATTTT.

This clonotype appeared many times. This sequence joins TRBV12-3 or TRBV12-4 and TRBJ2-1; D gene unclear. The V end was cut by 1 base, the J end by 9 bases, with 10 bases between. CDR3 length: 13 amino acids. Here the CDR3 reads CASSLGVIGEQFF. CDR3 coding DNA: TGTGCCAGCAGTTTAGGAGTAATCGGTGAGCAGTTCTTC.

In this sample, this clonotype turned up many times. The J gene is TRBJ1-1, the V gene TRBV29-1; 9 positions agree with TRBD1. CDR1 and CDR2 (germline): SQVTM, ANQGSEA. The CDR3 runs 12 residues. The trim removed 7 bases at V and 4 bases at J, leaving 4 bases unmatched. The CDR3 here is CSAGTGTTEAFF. In DNA, the CDR3 is TGCAGCGCTGGGACAGGGACCACTGAAGCTTTCTTT.

This clonotype was recorded many times. The chain has TRBV5-6 and TRBJ1-5; D ambiguous. The CDR3 totals 12 residues. Germline V gene data show CDR1 as SGHDT and CDR2 as YYEEEE. Trimming left V 0 bases short and J 2 bases short, with 0 bases between. As DNA, the CDR3 is TGTGCCAGCAGCTTGGGCAATCAGCCCCAGCATTTT. Encoded protein: CASSLGNQPQHF. The entire variable domain, with the rest obtained from reference TRBV5-6 and TRBJ1-5, is as follows: DAGVTQSPTHLIKTRGQQVTLRCSPKSGHDTVSWYQQALGQGPQFIFQYYEEEERQRGNFPDRFSGHQFPNYSSELNVNALLLGDSALYLCASSLGNQPQHFGDGTRLSIL.

This clonotype was seen at least ten times. The chain combines TRBV6-6 with TRBJ2-3; D gene ambiguous. The V end was cut by 4 bases, the J end by 5 bases, with 7 bases between. Germline V gene data show CDR1 as MNHNY and CDR2 as SVGAGI (reference sequence). This CDR3 is built from 12 residues. CDR3 sequence: CASSSTIDTQYF. The CDR3 DNA reads as TGTGCCAGCAGTTCCACTATAGATACGCAGTATTTT.

In this sample, this clonotype turned up many times. The chain combines TRBV7-6 with TRBJ2-7; 8 bases are shared with TRBD2. Germline CDR1 is SGHVS and CDR2 is FNYEAQ. V gave up 3 bases and J gave up 2 bases; unmatched junction bases: 3. This CDR3 is built from 14 residues. The CDR3 spells CASSFSGAPYEQYF. CDR3 coding DNA: TGTGCCAGCAGCTTTAGCGGGGCGCCCTACGAGCAGTACTTC. The entire variable domain, with the rest obtained from reference TRBV7-6 and TRBJ2-7, is as follows: GAGVSQSPRYKVTKRGQDVALRCDPISGHVSLYWYRQALGQGPEFLTYFNYEAQQDKSGLPNDRFSAERPEGSISTLTIQRTEQRDSAMYRCASSFSGAPYEQYFGPGTRLTVT.